This is a list of T cell receptor beta chains from one sample in a study of cytomegalovirus exposure and HLA in healthy donors. Some clones are missing from TCRdb's copy, which holds only in-frame ones; the method was immunoSEQ multiplex PCR. The data contain over 100,000 clones, 70% of them singletons. Sequencing input: PBMCs. The receptors derive from a man younger than 45 in good health and CMV-seropositive. Each CDR3 is given with its conserved first and last residue. Each record gives: clone size, V gene, D gene, J gene, CDR3 length, CDR3 protein, CDR3 DNA. A D gene is named only where the DNA matches it firmly. Only some rows state a clone size, as once, few, many or a class for expanded clones.

clone size: .
V gene: TRBV5-8
D gene: .
J gene: TRBJ1-1
CDR3 length: 12
CDR3 protein: CASSLISTEAFF
CDR3 DNA: TGTGCCAGCAGCTTAATCTCCACTGAAGCTTTCTTT

clone size: .
V gene: TRBV6-1
D gene: TRBD2
J gene: TRBJ2-3
CDR3 length: 15
CDR3 protein: CASSDASGGRDTQYF
CDR3 DNA: TGTGCCAGCAGCGACGCTAGCGGGGGTAGAGATACGCAGTATTTT

clone size: few
V gene: TRBV7-8
D gene: TRBD1
J gene: TRBJ1-1
CDR3 length: 14
CDR3 protein: CASSYTGGGTEAFF
CDR3 DNA: TGTGCCAGCAGCTACACAGGGGGTGGCACTGAAGCTTTCTTT

clone size: .
V gene: TRBV18
D gene: .
J gene: TRBJ2-7
CDR3 length: 17
CDR3 protein: CASSRGLSGGSSYEQYF
CDR3 DNA: TGTGCCAGCTCACGAGGCCTCTCCGGGGGTAGCTCCTACGAGCAGTACTTC

clone size: .
V gene: TRBV11-2
D gene: .
J gene: TRBJ2-7
CDR3 length: 12
CDR3 protein: CASSLGSYEQYF
CDR3 DNA: TGTGCCAGCAGCTTAGGTTCCTACGAGCAGTACTTC

clone size: .
V gene: TRBV5-6
D gene: TRBD1
J gene: TRBJ1-2
CDR3 length: 14
CDR3 protein: CASSWDRGNYGYTF
CDR3 DNA: TGTGCCAGCAGCTGGGACAGGGGGAACTATGGCTACACCTTC

clone size: .
V gene: TRBV5-4
D gene: TRBD2
J gene: TRBJ2-2
CDR3 length: 15
CDR3 protein: CASSSKTSNTGELFF
CDR3 DNA: TGTGCCAGCAGCTCGAAGACTAGCAACACCGGGGAGCTGTTTTTT

clone size: few
V gene: TRBV5-1
D gene: TRBD1
J gene: TRBJ1-2
CDR3 length: 14
CDR3 protein: CASRLTGANYGYTF
CDR3 DNA: TGCGCCAGCAGGTTGACAGGGGCCAACTATGGCTACACCTTC

clone size: .
V gene: TRBV7-9
D gene: TRBD1
J gene: TRBJ1-2
CDR3 length: 18
CDR3 protein: CASSLGGLQTGGAGGYTF
CDR3 DNA: TGTGCCAGCAGCTTAGGGGGGCTTCAGACAGGGGGCGCCGGTGGCTACACCTTC

clone size: .
V gene: TRBV6-5
D gene: .
J gene: TRBJ2-2
CDR3 length: 13
CDR3 protein: CASSYGGAGELFF
CDR3 DNA: TGTGCCAGCAGTTACGGAGGGGCCGGGGAGCTGTTTTTT

clone size: .
V gene: TRBV6-1
D gene: TRBD1
J gene: TRBJ2-5
CDR3 length: 15
CDR3 protein: CASTLYPGGQETQYF
CDR3 DNA: TGTGCCAGCACGCTGTACCCAGGGGGCCAAGAGACCCAGTACTTC

clone size: .
V gene: TRBV5-4
D gene: .
J gene: TRBJ2-1
CDR3 length: 16
CDR3 protein: CASSVGVRATYNEQFF
CDR3 DNA: TGTGCCAGCAGCGTAGGCGTACGAGCGACCTACAATGAGCAGTTCTTC

clone size: .
V gene: TRBV4-1
D gene: TRBD1
J gene: TRBJ1-2
CDR3 length: 14
CDR3 protein: CASSGGGTGVGYTF
CDR3 DNA: TGCGCCAGCAGCGGGGGCGGGACAGGGGTTGGCTACACCTTC

clone size: .
V gene: TRBV27
D gene: .
J gene: TRBJ2-1
CDR3 length: 15
CDR3 protein: CASSLVAGAYNEQFF
CDR3 DNA: TGTGCCAGCAGTTTAGTGGCGGGGGCTTACAATGAGCAGTTCTTC

clone size: .
V gene: TRBV10-3
D gene: TRBD1
J gene: TRBJ2-2
CDR3 length: 14
CDR3 protein: CAIRNTQGPGELFF
CDR3 DNA: TGTGCCATCAGGAATACACAGGGGCCCGGGGAGCTGTTTTTT